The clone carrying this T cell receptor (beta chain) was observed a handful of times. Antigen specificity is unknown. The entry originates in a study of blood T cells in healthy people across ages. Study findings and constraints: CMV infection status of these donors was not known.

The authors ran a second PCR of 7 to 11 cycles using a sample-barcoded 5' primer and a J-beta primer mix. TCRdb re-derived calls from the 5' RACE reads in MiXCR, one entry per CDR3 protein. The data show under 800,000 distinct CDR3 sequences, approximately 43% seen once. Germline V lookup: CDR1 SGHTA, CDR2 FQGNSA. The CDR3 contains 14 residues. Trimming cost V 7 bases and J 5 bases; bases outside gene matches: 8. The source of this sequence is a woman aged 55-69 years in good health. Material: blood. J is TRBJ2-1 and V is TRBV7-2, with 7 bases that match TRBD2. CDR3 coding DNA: TGTGCCAGCACCTCCCGCGGGAGCGACAATGAGCAGTTCTTC. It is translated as CASTSRGSDNEQFF.